This T cell receptor (beta chain) was identified during a study of cytomegalovirus exposure and HLA in healthy donors. Study-wide points: In a later analysis, compared with equally common non-associated chains, HLA-associated beta chains were more expanded. Altogether, 170 or so TCR beta chains were recorded as cytomegalovirus-associated. In a later analysis, CMV-associated beta chains were mostly HLA-associated, it appeared.

The V gene lost 6 bases and the J gene lost 0 bases, with 16 bases spanning the gap. The germline V gene encodes CDR1 SQVTM and CDR2 ANQGSEA. CDR3 size: 15 residues. In the PCR, 60 Vbeta and 13 Jbeta primers were used. The table came from immunoSEQ multiplex PCR; TCRdb's copy has only in-frame clones and leaves some out. In total, the table holds roughly 34,000 clones. As concerns this clone: The antigen is undetermined.

Sequencing used PBMCs. V usage is TRBV29-1 and J usage is TRBJ2-3; D is possibly TRBD2 (6 bases). The TCR originated in a woman aged 40 to 49 in good health and CMV-seropositive. Written as DNA, the CDR3 is TGCAGCGTGCCTCTGACTAGAGGGAGCACAGATACGCAGTATTTT. Encoded protein: CSVPLTRGSTDTQYF.